What follows is one TCR beta chain and its context. Trimming at V came to 2 bases and at J to 8 bases, leaving 9 bases not matched to a gene. The CDR3 covers 15 residues. From germline, CDR1 is MNHEY and CDR2 SVGEGT. TCRdb fed the reads into MiXCR, producing one record per CDR3 protein. This table has 200,000 to 300,000 distinct CDR3 sequences, approximately 15% appearing once. This sample was taken from a study of T cell repertoires in cytomegalovirus infection. This TCR was recovered from a human donor in good health (CMV status not recorded). Some clones in this sample may be carry-over from other donors' samples. The sample comprised PBMCs. The chain joins TRBV6-2 or TRBV6-3 to TRBJ2-1; 7 positions match TRBD1. CDR3 protein: CASSYPETGPDEQFF. The DNA of the CDR3 is TGTGCCAGCAGTTACCCCGAGACAGGGCCGGATGAGCAGTTCTTC.